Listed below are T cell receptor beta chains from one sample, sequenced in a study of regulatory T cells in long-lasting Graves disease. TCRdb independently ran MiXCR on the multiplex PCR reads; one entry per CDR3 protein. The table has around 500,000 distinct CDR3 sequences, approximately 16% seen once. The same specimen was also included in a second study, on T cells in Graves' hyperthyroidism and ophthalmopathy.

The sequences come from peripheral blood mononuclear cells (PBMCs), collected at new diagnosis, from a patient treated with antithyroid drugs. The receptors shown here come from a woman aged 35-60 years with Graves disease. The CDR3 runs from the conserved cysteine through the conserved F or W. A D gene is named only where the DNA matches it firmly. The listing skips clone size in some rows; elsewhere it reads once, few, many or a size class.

CASSQGGRGLREQYF | TGCGCCAGCAGCCAAGGGGGACGGGGGCTGCGCGAGCAGTACTTC | - | TRBJ2-7 | - | TRBV4-1
CSARQGNQPQHF | TGCAGTGCTAGACAGGGGAATCAGCCCCAGCATTTT | - | TRBJ1-5 | - | TRBV20-1
CASSIKLAGIHEQFF | TGTGCCAGTAGTATTAAACTAGCGGGGATCCATGAGCAGTTCTTC | TRBD2 | TRBJ2-1 | few | TRBV19
CASSPGPAEGLYEQYF | TGTGCCAGCAGCCCTGGACCTGCCGAGGGGCTCTACGAGCAGTACTTC | - | TRBJ2-7 | many | TRBV11-2
CASSFRNFLGTDTQYF | TGTGCCAGCAGTTTCCGAAACTTCCTAGGCACAGATACGCAGTATTTT | - | TRBJ2-3 | many | TRBV27
CATGRDSPRGPAYEQYF | TGTGCCACCGGCAGAGACTCCCCCCGGGGGCCTGCCTACGAGCAGTACTTC | - | TRBJ2-7 | - | TRBV15
CASSFNPSYNEQFF | TGTGCCAGCAGTTTTAATCCTTCCTACAATGAGCAGTTCTTC | - | TRBJ2-1 | few | TRBV12-3/TRBV12-4
CASSYERSEGTGELFF | TGTGCCAGCAGTTACGAGCGCAGTGAAGGGACCGGGGAGCTGTTTTTT | - | TRBJ2-2 | many | TRBV6-9
CAISAGTGETQYF | TGTGCCATCAGTGCAGGGACAGGAGAGACCCAGTACTTC | TRBD1 | TRBJ2-5 | - | TRBV10-3
CASRPLAGGPGETQYF | TGTGCCAGCAGACCCCTAGCGGGGGGGCCTGGAGAGACCCAGTACTTC | TRBD2 | TRBJ2-5 | many | TRBV11-2
CATSDLPGGWQPQHF | TGTGCCACCAGTGACCTCCCAGGGGGCTGGCAGCCCCAGCATTTT | TRBD1 | TRBJ1-5 | many | TRBV24-1
CASRRGLDEQFF | TGTGCCAGCAGACGTGGACTGGATGAGCAGTTCTTC | - | TRBJ2-1 | many | TRBV12-3/TRBV12-4
CASSQERTVNQPQHF | TGTGCCAGCAGCCAGGAAAGGACAGTCAATCAGCCCCAGCATTTT | - | TRBJ1-5 | - | TRBV4-2
CSAKGQGGTEAFF | TGCAGTGCTAAGGGACAGGGAGGAACTGAAGCTTTCTTT | TRBD1 | TRBJ1-1 | many | TRBV20-1
CASSKRAGDTEAFF | TGTGCCAGTAGTAAGAGGGCGGGGGACACTGAAGCTTTCTTT | - | TRBJ1-1 | - | TRBV19
CASSLPQGAGGYTF | TGTGCCAGCAGCCTCCCACAGGGGGCTGGTGGCTACACCTTC | TRBD1 | TRBJ1-2 | many | TRBV3-1
CSARGDRYYEQYF | TGCAGTGCTAGAGGGGACAGGTACTACGAGCAGTACTTC | TRBD1 | TRBJ2-7 | many | TRBV20-1
CSARPPSPGSEKLFF | TGCAGTGCTAGACCACCCTCCCCCGGCTCGGAAAAACTGTTTTTT | - | TRBJ1-4 | many | TRBV20-1
CASSWGSGNEQFF | TGTGCCAGCAGCTGGGGGTCGGGCAATGAGCAGTTCTTC | - | TRBJ2-1 | few | TRBV13
CSASPGTGNFPLHF | TGCAGTGCTTCGCCCGGGACAGGCAATTTCCCCCTCCACTTT | TRBD1 | TRBJ1-6 | many | TRBV20-1
CASRHGTPNTEAFF | TGTGCCAGCAGACACGGGACACCGAACACTGAAGCTTTCTTT | - | TRBJ1-1 | many | TRBV28
CASSLESWDAGAEQYF | TGTGCCAGCAGCTTGGAGTCGTGGGACGCCGGGGCCGAGCAGTACTTC | - | TRBJ2-7 | few | TRBV5-6